This is a list of T cell receptor beta chains from one sample in a study of shared clonotypes between healthy human individuals. Some clones are missing from TCRdb's copy, which holds only in-frame ones; the method was immunoSEQ multiplex PCR. The sample lists some 2,500,000 clones, around 90% occurring once. Sample: naive CD4+ T cells from PBMCs. The origin of the receptors is a man aged 18 to 30 in good health. Some clones in this sample may be carry-over from other donors' samples. Both conserved end residues are part of each CDR3.

TRBJ1-2,TRBV6-5,CASRSGPTNYGYTF
TRBJ2-3,TRBV2,CASSEVLYMGRDTQYF
TRBJ1-5,TRBV2,CASSGGSVGQPQHF
TRBJ2-1,TRBV9,CASSVELAGGNEQFF
TRBJ2-7,TRBV28,CASSTRRRTYEQYF
TRBJ2-1,TRBV7-9,CASSSISKGINNEQFF
TRBJ1-1,TRBV28,CASSVRGEIYYEAFF
TRBJ1-1,TRBV5-1,CASSLMEGEFNEAFF
TRBJ1-5,TRBV5-8,CASSRGDTINQPQHF
TRBJ1-2,TRBV5-1,CASSLSFVENYGYTF
TRBJ2-1,TRBV7-9,CASSLRPYNEQFF
TRBJ1-3,TRBV28,CASSGGGIGNTIYF
TRBJ2-7,TRBV6-5,CASRTLSGSSYEQYF
TRBJ2-7,TRBV9,CASSLGQGAYEQYF